This TCR beta chain comes out of a study of T cells after yellow fever vaccination. The overall study: Any fraction with a low cell number was prepared using SMART-Seq v4 Ultra Low Input. General study findings and limits: Clones that expanded after primary vaccination mostly reappeared after the booster (just under 98% CD4, 80% to 90% CD8). Sorted repertoires could include abundant contaminating clonotypes from bulk cells.

As TCR cDNA was made by 5'RACE template switching, a universal primer site and UMIs were added. From the 5' RACE reads, TCRdb called clonotypes with MiXCR, one entry per CDR3 protein. The repertoire consists of 450,000 to 550,000 distinct CDR3 sequences, with roughly 21% occurring once and the leading ten covering about 13%. Germline loops: CDR1 SGHTA, CDR2 FQGNSA. The V gene end was trimmed by 5 bases and the J gene end by 5 bases; junction bases not matched to a gene: 5. The CDR3 runs to 14 residues. Points on this clonotype: The target antigen is unknown.

V usage is TRBV7-2 and J usage is TRBJ1-1; TRBD1 matches at 10 bases. Specimen: PBMCs, collected 15 days after the yellow fever booster vaccination. The sequence came from a man under 40 who received the YFV17D yellow fever vaccine. The CDR3 here is CASSTRQGATEAFF. For the CDR3, the DNA is TGTGCCAGCAGCACGAGACAGGGGGCAACTGAAGCTTTCTTT.